A selection of T cell receptor beta chains follows, all from one sample in a study of OX40 agonist ivuxolimab in advanced cancers. TCRdb's table, derived via immunoSEQ multiplex PCR, lists solely in-frame clones and lacks some. The sample includes around 33,000 clones, roughly 84% of them seen just once. Sample: CD4+ or CD8+ T cells sorted from blood, taken in a trial of the OX40 agonist ivuxolimab. These receptors were obtained from an adult with an advanced solid tumor such as melanoma, head and neck, liver or kidney cancer. Both conserved end residues are part of each CDR3. The D gene is left open where the match is weak.

D gene	V gene	CDR3 protein
TRBD1	TRBV4-3	CASSHEPTGAEGYTF
.	TRBV30	CAWSGVYEQYF
TRBD1	TRBV7-2	CASSLGGQGYEQYF
.	TRBV27	CASSLGLYSNQPQHF
TRBD1	TRBV11-2	CASRPQGAPVLYEQYF
TRBD1	TRBV6-5	CASSYSRDRGTEQYF
TRBD1	TRBV6-9	CASSYSGTGGYEQYF
.	TRBV10-3	CAISSDRPSYEQYF
.	TRBV7-9	CASSLGSGSSYEQYF
.	TRBV28	CASSPLAESTDTQYF
TRBD1	TRBV27	CASSPGQDSYEQYF
.	TRBV15	CATSNDRLTDTQYF
TRBD1	TRBV19	CASRGPNTGELFF
TRBD2	TRBV15	CATSGLASGESYNEQFF
TRBD1	TRBV7-9	CASSPQSGQGSYNEQFF
.	TRBV5-1	CASSLGTELYEQYF
TRBD1	TRBV6-1	CASSEAGTGWVLIEKLFF
TRBD1	TRBV7-9	CASSAGTATNEKLFF
TRBD1	TRBV5-4	CASSPDREKTQYF
TRBD1	TRBV7-3	CASSLGTGDYNEQFF
.	TRBV27	CASSWGSSNQPQHF
TRBD1	TRBV5-1	CASSLTGGANYGYTF
.	TRBV27	CAVHASYNEQFF
.	TRBV6-6	CASSYSGRTEAFF
.	TRBV5-1	CASSSLTSLNEQFF
.	TRBV11-2	CASSLFVWETQYF
TRBD1	TRBV6-5	CASSYSRQGTYEQYF
TRBD2	TRBV4-1	CASSQPTSGISYEQYF
TRBD1	TRBV27	CASSLGQGVGTEAFF
.	TRBV30	CAWTARGRGNQPQHF
.	TRBV9	CASSVGEGGPTSTDTQYF
.	TRBV7-9	CASSPTWDQPQHF
TRBD1	TRBV5-8	CASSLGDRVDEKLFF